Listed below are T cell receptor beta chains from one sample, sequenced in a study of regulatory T cells in long-lasting Graves disease. From the multiplex PCR reads, TCRdb called clonotypes with MiXCR, one entry per CDR3 protein. In the table there are hundreds of thousands of distinct CDR3 sequences, roughly 23% of which are singletons. The sample was peripheral blood mononuclear cells (PBMCs), taken when the disease was refractory, from a patient treated with antithyroid drugs. These TCRs come from a female donor with Graves disease. The CDR3 runs from the conserved cysteine through the conserved F or W. The D gene is left open where the match is weak. Size is omitted from some rows. Given values are once, few, many or a class for expanded clones.

many,NA,TRBJ2-7,TRBV6-2/TRBV6-3,TGTGCCAGCAGTTACTGGGGGGCCTACGAGCAGTACTTC,CASSYWGAYEQYF
few,TRBD1,TRBJ1-4,TRBV7-9,TGTGCCAGCAGCTTAGGAGACAGGGAAGACGAAAAACTGTTTTTT,CASSLGDREDEKLFF
NA,TRBD2,TRBJ2-3,TRBV20-1,TGCAGTGCGAATCGGGCGCGGGGGAGCACAGATACGCAGTATTTT,CSANRARGSTDTQYF
few,NA,TRBJ1-3,TRBV5-5,TGTGCCAGCAGCCCTATCTGGACTGGAAACACCATATATTTT,CASSPIWTGNTIYF
NA,TRBD2,TRBJ2-5,TRBV11-2,TGTGCCAGCAGCTTAGATATTGAGTTGGGGGGACTACAGACCCAGTACTTC,CASSLDIELGGLQTQYF
many,TRBD2,TRBJ2-7,TRBV6-5,TGTGCCAGCAGTTACGCGGGAGGCAGCTACGAGCAGTACTTC,CASSYAGGSYEQYF
many,NA,TRBJ2-7,TRBV6-1,TGTGCCAGCAGTCAGAGGAGCTCCTACGAGCAGTACTTC,CASSQRSSYEQYF
many,TRBD2,TRBJ2-5,TRBV12-3/TRBV12-4,TGTGCCAGCAGTCCCCTATTGAGCGGGAGGGAGAAGACCCAGTACTTC,CASSPLLSGREKTQYF
NA,NA,TRBJ1-4,TRBV12-3/TRBV12-4,TGTGCCAGCAGTTTAGGACTGTCAAACGAAAAACTGTTTTTT,CASSLGLSNEKLFF
few,NA,TRBJ1-3,TRBV6-2/TRBV6-3,TGTGCCAGCAGCCCCTCGGCAGGCGCAAAAGGAAACACCATATATTTT,CASSPSAGAKGNTIYF
NA,NA,TRBJ1-2,TRBV30,TGTGCCCGGAGAGGGGGGGCCCTTAACTATGGCTACACCTTC,CARRGGALNYGYTF
few,NA,TRBJ1-4,TRBV14,TGTGCCAGCAGCCGCCTCGATCAGAAACTGTTTTTT,CASSRLDQKLFF